This T cell receptor (beta chain) was identified in a study of spatial heterogeneity in lung cancer (dated by TCRdb to between 2018 and 2021). Some background on the complete study: Beta-chain transcripts were consistently detected in greater numbers than alpha-chain transcripts, which likely reflects a higher abundance of beta-chain transcripts. In the raw uncorrected reads, each unique combination of TCR and UMI appeared more than ten times on average. Both alpha and beta chains were TCR-sequenced in 200 to 250 tumor regions, approximately 67 matched nontumor lung samples and roughly 50 PBMC samples obtained at surgery. The study linked features of the TCR repertoire to counts of nonsynonymous mutations, which were determined by whole-exome sequencing of tumor tissue. TCR alpha and beta repertoires were quantitatively compared across multiple tumor regions, matched nontumor lung and blood in non-small cell lung cancer. The investigation overall reported the following: Confirming at a functional level the hypothesis that regional TCRs recognize regional mutations was considered to require additional single-cell paired TCR alpha and beta sequencing.

This clonotype was seen ten or more times. This receptor's antigen is unknown. Per-base qualities were not stored, and no clone one base away is much larger. The CDR3 measures 13 amino acids from cysteine to phenylalanine. Of all the DNA, just the CDR3 is kept, 39 bases in frame from base 1. As encoded in the germline V gene, CDR1 is ENHRY while CDR2 is SYGVKD. The V and J ends are trimmed by 4 bases and 8 bases, leaving 14 bases between them. Explained via the paper, the time point label denotes: sample taken at primary tumor resection. Samples were obtained from approximately 72 patients with early-stage, untreated non-small cell lung cancer from the lung TRACERx cohort. For TCR sequencing, whole RNA was extracted from tumor and nontumor lung tissue, or from cryopreserved PBMC samples, and no cell sorting was done. Only patients for whom sufficient RNA was available from at least two tumor regions were selected for TCR sequencing. A lung pathologist reviewed the tumor and adjacent nontumor lung specimens before the specimens were selected.

The library was produced with 5' RACE. Sequencing instrument: NextSeq 500. The TCR library protocol attached a unique molecular identifier to each TCR cDNA molecule to allow correction of PCR and sequencing errors. As for how the authors treated the data: TCR identification, UMI-based error correction and CDR3 extraction were all carried out with Decombinator tools. Expanded TCRs were defined as those above a frequency of 2 per 1,000, corresponding to the top 1% of the tumor frequency distribution. Rényi diversity was computed with the R vegan package after subsampling each repertoire 100 times to 5,000 TCRs. CDR3 similarity networks were constructed using string-kernel similarity of amino acid triplets, with links drawn between CDR3s whose pairwise similarity was above 0.82. TCRdb itself trimmed the public reads at Q25 with fastp, ran MiXCR and retained productive beta chains. Each entry merges the rows of one CDR3 protein and shows their most common DNA and genes. The V and J calls come from TCRdb's annotation, not from the publication. This sample holds about 39,000 distinct CDR3 sequences; roughly 3% were observed only once. The ten largest clones take up around 36% of the sample.

The V and J segments used are TRBV10-3 and TRBJ1-2, with an unclear D gene assignment. The clonotype was recovered from a male donor with early-stage non-small cell lung cancer. The material was normal lung tissue next to the tumor, obtained at surgery. The DNA reads TGTGCCATCAGTGTAGAGCCCGGAGACGGCTACACCTTC. Its protein is CAISVEPGDGYTF.